This T cell receptor (beta chain) comes out of a study of naive and memory T cell subsets. Both TRBC1 and TRBC2 were covered by a beta constant-region primer of two equimolar oligonucleotides. Ligated cDNA was amplified by four rounds of PCR with nested alpha and beta constant-region primers and SP2. In TCRdb, the UMI-ligation and nested PCR reads were re-called with MiXCR into one record per CDR3 protein. The table has over 65,000 distinct CDR3 sequences, over 9% seen once. The receptor's source is a human donor in good health. The sample taken for sequencing was naive CD8+ T cells from blood.

The CDR3 is CASRSTPTSGKRTDTQYF. CDR3 in DNA: TGCGCCAGCAGGTCCACGCCGACTAGCGGAAAGCGCACAGATACGCAGTATTTT. The rearrangement uses TRBV5-1 and TRBJ2-3; 9 bases map to TRBD2. V shed 5 bases and J 1 base; nucleotides not matched to a gene: 14. The CDR3 length is 18 residues. Germline assignment: CDR1 SGHRS and CDR2 YFSETQ.